The rows below give T cell receptor beta chains drawn from one sample of a study of shared clonotypes between healthy human individuals. The data were produced by immunoSEQ multiplex PCR, yet TCRdb's version contains in-frame clones alone and is incomplete. Of some 1.5 million clones listed, roughly 97% are singletons. The sample taken for sequencing was naive CD4+ T cells sorted from blood. Every receptor here comes from a young man in good health. Both conserved end residues are part of each CDR3. D genes are given only for firm matches. Clone size is shown for a subset of rows, as once, few, many or a class of expanded clone.

j_call	v_call	d_call	clone_size	cdr3_nt	cdr3_aa
TRBJ2-7	TRBV28	NA	NA	TGTGCCAGCAGTTTATTATCCTACGAGCAGTACTTC	CASSLLSYEQYF
TRBJ2-2	TRBV5-5	NA	NA	TGTGCCAGCAGCTTGGCCTTGGACGCCGGGGAGCTGTTTTTT	CASSLALDAGELFF
TRBJ1-1	TRBV18	NA	NA	TGTGCCAGCTCACCACCAAGGAATCCGAACACTGAAGCTTTCTTT	CASSPPRNPNTEAFF
TRBJ1-1	TRBV6-1	NA	NA	TGTGCCAGCAGTGAACAGGGGTTTTTCCCTGAAGCTTTCTTT	CASSEQGFFPEAFF
TRBJ2-7	TRBV7-3	NA	NA	TGTGCCAGCAGCCCCCCAGGGTCCTACGAGCAGTACTTC	CASSPPGSYEQYF
TRBJ2-7	TRBV7-4	TRBD2	NA	TGTGCCAGCAGCTTACTAGAGCGGGAGCCCCTCCGCTCCTACGAGCAGTACTTC	CASSLLEREPLRSYEQYF
TRBJ2-2	TRBV7-8	NA	NA	TGTGCCAGCAGCCCCACAAGGGTTGGGTCACCCGGGGAGCTGTTTTTT	CASSPTRVGSPGELFF
TRBJ2-6	TRBV29-1	TRBD1	NA	TGCAGCGTTCCGTCAAGGGGGCCAGGGGCCAACGTCCTGACTTTC	CSVPSRGPGANVLTF
TRBJ2-4	TRBV10-3	TRBD1	NA	TGTGCCATCAGTGAGGGACAGGGGGCGAGAGACGGAAACATTCAGTACTTC	CAISEGQGARDGNIQYF
TRBJ2-7	TRBV5-1	TRBD1	NA	TGCGCCAGCAGCCCGGGACAGGGAACCCTCGGGCAGTACTTC	CASSPGQGTLGQYF
TRBJ2-7	TRBV4-3	NA	NA	TGCGCCAGCAGCCGACAGCGAACCTCCTACGAGCAGTACTTC	CASSRQRTSYEQYF
TRBJ2-1	TRBV2	TRBD1	NA	TGTGCCAGCATGCCTGACAGGGGGCGATACAATGAGCAGTTCTTC	CASMPDRGRYNEQFF
TRBJ2-4	TRBV27	TRBD1	NA	TGTGCCAGCAGTCAGAGCACGCAGGGGGCCCAAAACATTCAGTACTTC	CASSQSTQGAQNIQYF
TRBJ2-2	TRBV11-2	TRBD2	once	TGTGCCAGCAGCTCCCTCCTAGCGGGAGATGGCGGGGAGCTGTTTTTT	CASSSLLAGDGGELFF
TRBJ2-7	TRBV18	NA	NA	TGTGCCAGCTCACCCCCCAGGGGTCATGAGCAGTACTTC	CASSPPRGHEQYF
TRBJ2-3	TRBV5-4	NA	NA	TGTGCCAGCAGCTCGCAGGGTCAGCGGCAACCCGCCACAGATACGCAGTATTTT	CASSSQGQRQPATDTQYF
TRBJ1-4	TRBV28	TRBD1	NA	TGTGCCAGCAGGGGGGAGGGGACAGCAGATGAAAAACTGTTTTTT	CASRGEGTADEKLFF
TRBJ2-3	TRBV5-6	TRBD1	NA	TGTGCCAGCAGCTTGGACAGGGGGCGAGACACAGATACGCAGTATTTT	CASSLDRGRDTDTQYF
TRBJ2-2	TRBV15	NA	NA	TGTGCCACCAAACAGGGTTTCAAGAACACCGGGGAGCTGTTTTTT	CATKQGFKNTGELFF
TRBJ2-1	TRBV28	TRBD2	NA	TGTGCCAGCAGTCGACTAGCGGCTTACAATGAGCAGTTCTTC	CASSRLAAYNEQFF
TRBJ2-3	TRBV5-4	TRBD1	NA	TGTGCCAGCAGCAGGGACAGGGGTTCTGATACGCAGTATTTT	CASSRDRGSDTQYF
TRBJ1-1	TRBV28	NA	once	TGTGCCAGCAGTTTATTTCGAGGAGGCACTGAAGCTTTCTTT	CASSLFRGGTEAFF
TRBJ2-1	TRBV29-1	TRBD2	NA	TGCAGCGCCGCTCCGCTAGCGGGAGCGGGCAATGAGCAGTTCTTC	CSAAPLAGAGNEQFF
TRBJ2-7	TRBV18	NA	NA	TGTGCCAGCTCACCAAATCACGAGCAGTACTTC	CASSPNHEQYF
TRBJ2-7	TRBV7-9	NA	NA	TGTGCCAGCAGCTTGGGGTCCTCTTGGGAGCAGTACTTC	CASSLGSSWEQYF